This T cell receptor (beta chain) was documented in a study of identical twins. Per the germline V gene, CDR1 is SGHRS and CDR2 is YFSETQ. V was pared by 1 base and J by 5 bases, with 5 bases of the junction left unmatched. The CDR3 covers 15 residues. This clonotype showed up many times. TCRdb passed the 5' RACE reads through MiXCR, listing each CDR3 protein once. The sample shows about 530,000 distinct CDR3 sequences, about 16% of them seen only once. This sample also appeared in a second study, on yellow fever vaccine responses in identical twins.

The V call is TRBV5-1, the J call TRBJ2-1, with 8 bases aligning to TRBD2. The TCR sequence derives from a young woman in good health. The sample comprised CD4+ T cells sorted from blood. CDR3 in amino acids: CASSLYSGVNNEQFF. CDR3 nucleotides: TGCGCCAGCAGCTTGTATAGCGGGGTAAACAATGAGCAGTTCTTC.